The 6 T cell receptor beta chains below come from one sample, sequenced in a study of blood T cells in healthy people across ages. The second PCR ran about 6 to 11 cycles with a sample-barcoded 5' primer and J-beta primers. TCRdb reprocessed the 5' RACE reads via MiXCR and lists one record per CDR3 protein. The sample shows a few hundred thousand distinct CDR3 sequences, roughly a quarter of them seen only once. The same sample was also used in a study of T cells of mothers and their children.

Material for sequencing was blood. The source is a boy aged 2 to 9 in good health.

The chain is built from TRBV6-5 and TRBJ2-3; 7 positions agree with TRBD2. Germline values: CDR1 MNHEY, CDR2 SVGAGI. This CDR3 comprises 16 residues. V lost 3 bases and J lost 2; bases outside the gene matches: 8. Written as DNA, the CDR3 is TGTGCCAGCAGTTATACTAGCGTCCCTTCCACAGATACGCAGTATTTT. It codes for CASSYTSVPSTDTQYF.

This clonotype showed up just a few times. V is TRBV12-3 or TRBV12-4 and J is TRBJ2-5, with 7 nucleotides matching TRBD1. Trimming at V came to 7 bases and at J to 5 bases, leaving 13 bases not matched to a gene. The CDR3 has 15 amino acids. The CDR3 bases are TGTGCCAGCAAAGAGACAGGGTCCCATTGGGAGACCCAGTACTTC. Its protein product is CASKETGSHWETQYF.

This clonotype occurred a few times. The CDR3 is CASSLVVGGIYNEQFF. The CDR3 DNA reads TGTGCCAGCAGCTTAGTAGTGGGAGGTATCTACAATGAGCAGTTCTTC. This chain joins TRBV11-2 and TRBJ2-1; D might be TRBD2 (6 bases). Germline CDR1 reads SGHAT; CDR2 reads FQNNGV. This CDR3 is built from 16 residues. Trimming removed 1 base from V and 3 bases from J, with 13 bases in between.

On this clonotype: A much bigger clone sits one base away, suggesting this may be a read error. This chain links TRBV12-3 or TRBV12-4 with TRBJ2-3, with a possible D match to TRBD1 (6 bases). Trimming cost V 7 bases and J 4 bases, with 15 bases left between them. The CDR3 spans 14 residues. CDR3 nucleotides: TGTGCCAGCAACGACAGGACGCGCGCAGATACGCAGTATTTT. It encodes CASNDRTRADTQYF.

This clonotype has a handful of counts. V gene TRBV5-4 combines with J gene TRBJ2-5; 11 nucleotides align to TRBD2. The DNA matches TRBJ2-1 better at its end, which makes the J call doubtful. The CDR3 contains 15 residues. Germline-derived CDR1 and CDR2 are SGHNT and YYREEE (reference sequence). CDR3 region: CASSSLAGASDEQFF. The DNA of the CDR3 is TGTGCCAGCAGCTCACTAGCGGGAGCTAGCGATGAGCAGTTCTTC.

The chain joins TRBV5-1 to TRBJ2-3, with TRBD2 identical over 9 bases. The CDR3 is 16 amino acids. Germline CDR1 reads SGHRS; CDR2 reads YFSETQ. J was trimmed by 0 bases and V by 4 bases; bases with no gene match: 6. This CDR3 is CASSPRAGGSTDTQYF. The CDR3 DNA reads TGCGCCAGCAGCCCCCGGGCGGGGGGGAGCACAGATACGCAGTATTTT.